These 16 T cell receptor beta chains came from one sample sequenced in a study of blood T cell repertoires in COVID-19. Measured with immunoSEQ multiplex PCR; TCRdb has only the in-frame clones, and not every one. Of roughly 210,000 clones in the sample, roughly 84% are singletons; the top ten hold over 9.5%. The sample was peripheral blood. These receptors originate from a woman of 80 years or more with COVID-19, enrolled during active disease.

This clone was recorded a few times. This rearrangement joins TRBV3-1 (or the pseudogene TRBV3-2) to TRBJ1-2; D gene ambiguous. Germline CDR1 LGHDT, CDR2 YNNKEL (reference sequence). The CDR3 is 15 amino acids. V dropped 0 bases and J dropped 1 base, with 9 bases sitting between them. CDR3 sequence reads: CASSQERKGNYGYTF. In nucleotides, the CDR3 is TGTGCCAGCAGCCAAGAGAGGAAAGGTAACTATGGCTACACCTTC.

This clone was seen just once. The chain joins TRBV6-2 or TRBV6-3 to TRBJ1-1; 9 nucleotides align to TRBD1. J lost 1 base, V lost 5 bases, and 14 bases had no gene match. This CDR3 comprises 18 residues. Germline assignment: CDR1 MNHEY and CDR2 SVGEGT. CDR3: CASSLSSRDRVSNTEAFF. The CDR3 DNA sequence: TGTGCCAGCAGTCTAAGTTCGCGGGACAGGGTTTCGAACACTGAAGCTTTCTTT.

The gene calls are TRBV18 and TRBJ1-3; a weak D match, TRBD1 (5 bases). Germline V lookup: CDR1 KGHSH, CDR2 LQKENI. The CDR3 has 15 residues. V was pared by 3 bases and J by 1 base, with 10 bases between. CDR3 amino acids: CASSPYRQSGNTIYF. The CDR3, as DNA: TGTGCCAGCTCACCTTACAGACAGTCTGGAAACACCATATATTTT.

The chain couples TRBV7-2 to TRBJ2-5; 8 nucleotides line up with TRBD2. The CDR3 has 15 residues. Germline lookup yields CDR1 SGHTA and CDR2 FQGNSA. Trimming took 7 bases from V and 3 from J; bases not matched to a gene: 10. DNA for the CDR3: TGTGCCAGCAACAAAATGCTCGGGGGGGAAGAGACCCAGTACTTC. It encodes CASNKMLGGEETQYF.

Of note for this clone: Other DNA sequences in this specimen translate into the identical CDR3. This chain uses TRBV3-1 (or the pseudogene TRBV3-2) with TRBJ2-7; TRBD2 might be the D (6 bases). CDR3 length equals 14 residues. The germline V gene has CDR1 LGHDT and CDR2 YNNKEL (reference sequence). Deletions cut 1 base from V and 2 bases from J, with 9 bases between. For the CDR3, the DNA is TGTGCCAGCAGCCAAGTTCCGGGGGCCTACGAGCAGTACTTC. It encodes CASSQVPGAYEQYF.

The chain combines TRBV29-1 with TRBJ1-1; possible D gene TRBD1, 5 bases. Trimming removed 5 bases at V and 0 bases at J, with 13 bases between. Germline V lookup: CDR1 SQVTM, CDR2 ANQGSEA. This CDR3 contains 14 residues. Written as DNA, the CDR3 is TGCAGCGTTCATGGGTCGGGGGTGAACACTGAAGCTTTCTTT. Its translation is CSVHGSGVNTEAFF.

V and J are TRBV24-1 and TRBJ2-5; tentatively, D is TRBD2 (7 bases). The CDR3 length is 16 residues. The germline V gene has CDR1 KGHDR and CDR2 SFDVKD. V was clipped by 1 base and J by 2 bases, with 13 bases between them. The CDR3: CATSDFGGGKQETQYF. CDR3 nucleotides: TGTGCCACCAGTGATTTTGGCGGGGGCAAACAAGAGACCCAGTACTTC.

The chain carries TRBV7-2 and TRBJ1-1; D remains ambiguous. This CDR3 contains 14 residues. The germline CDR1 and CDR2 sequences are SGHTA and FQGNSA. The germline V and J ends were trimmed by 5 bases and 1 base, with 11 bases remaining between them. In nucleotides, the CDR3 is TGTGCCAGCAGCCCTATCGGTGGGAACACTGAAGCTTTCTTT. Translated, it gives CASSPIGGNTEAFF.

V and J are TRBV2 and TRBJ1-2; 8 bases are a match to TRBD1. Germline V CDR1 and CDR2: SNHLY, FYNNEI. J lost 3 bases, V lost 5 bases, and 8 bases had no gene match. The CDR3 is 15 residues long. The CDR3 protein is CASSRTGLGDYGYTF. DNA of the CDR3: TGTGCCAGCAGTAGGACAGGGTTGGGAGACTATGGCTACACCTTC.

The chain has TRBV28 and TRBJ1-1, with D perhaps matching TRBD1 (6 bases). Germline CDR1 reads MDHEN; CDR2 reads SYDVKM. This CDR3 spans 13 amino acids. V lost 8 bases and J lost 5, with 15 bases in between. CDR3 region: CASGTGGLTEAFF. In DNA, the CDR3 is TGTGCCAGCGGTACGGGGGGCTTAACTGAAGCTTTCTTT.

A word on this clone: At one end, the junction sequence differs from germline, possibly due to a read error. This rearrangement joins TRBV5-5 to TRBJ1-5; no reliable D call. The CDR3 has 14 residues. Germline-derived CDR1 and CDR2 are SGHKS and YYEKEE (reference sequence). CDR3 sequence: CASSLDGGDQPQHF. The CDR3 nucleotides read TGTGCCAGCAGTTTGGACGGCGGGGATCAGCCCCAGCATTTT.

The V gene is TRBV19, the J gene TRBJ1-1; D might be TRBD1 (5 bases). The CDR3 sequence is 13 residues long. From germline, CDR1 is LNHDA and CDR2 SQIVND (reference sequence). The V gene lost 1 base and the J gene lost 3 bases, with 6 bases spanning the gap. The CDR3 spells CASSIAGYTEAFF. The CDR3, as DNA: TGTGCCAGTAGTATAGCAGGGTACACTGAAGCTTTCTTT. Variable domain in full (rest from reference TRBV19 and TRBJ1-1): DGGITQSPKYLFRKEGQNVTLSCEQNLNHDAMYWYRQDPGQGLRLIYYSQIVNDFQKGDIAEGYSVSREKKESFPLTVTSAQKNPTAFYLCASSIAGYTEAFFGQGTRLTVV.

This clone was recorded once. This chain uses TRBV7-2 with TRBJ2-5; D perhaps matches TRBD2 (7 bases). The ends were cut back, 5 bases at V and 5 bases at J, with 18 bases in the middle. The CDR3 length is 15 residues. Germline V gene data show CDR1 as SGHTA and CDR2 as FQGNSA. The CDR3, as DNA: TGTGCCAGCAGCCCGAGGGGGAGGGGGGGCGAGACCCAGTACTTC. This sequence encodes CASSPRGRGGETQYF.

This clone was picked up a small number of times. This chain links TRBV7-3 with TRBJ2-5; 10 nucleotides match TRBD2. CDR1 and CDR2 (germline): SGHTA, FQGTGA. This CDR3 region has 15 residues. The V gene end was trimmed by 4 bases and the J gene end by 5 bases; junction bases not matched to a gene: 7. The CDR3 DNA reads TGTGCCAGCAGCTCCGGGACTAGCGAGGCGGAGACCCAGTACTTC. It yields the protein CASSSGTSEAETQYF.

The chain uses TRBV7-6 and TRBJ1-5, with D perhaps TRBD1 (6 bases). CDR1 and CDR2 (germline): SGHVS, FNYEAQ. Trimming took off 2 bases at V and 3 bases at J, with 8 bases between the two ends. The CDR3 length is 14 residues. The CDR3 is CASSLRQDNQPQHF. The CDR3 coding sequence is TGTGCCAGCAGCTTACGACAGGACAATCAGCCCCAGCATTTT.

This chain uses TRBV9 with TRBJ2-2; the D gene is possibly TRBD1 (5 bases). V lost 0 bases, J lost 0 bases, and 15 bases lay in between. Germline assignment: CDR1 SGDLS and CDR2 YYNGEE. The CDR3 length is 18 residues. The DNA of the CDR3 is TGTGCCAGCAGCGTAGGCCTTCAGGGTGGAACGAACACCGGGGAGCTGTTTTTT. Its protein product is CASSVGLQGGTNTGELFF. The full variable domain, in which reference TRBV9 and TRBJ2-2 provide the parts outside the CDR3, is DSGVTQTPKHLITATGQRVTLRCSPRSGDLSVYWYQQSLDQGLQFLIQYYNGEERAKGNILERFSAQQFPDLHSELNLSSLELGDSALYFCASSVGLQGGTNTGELFFGEGSRLTVL.